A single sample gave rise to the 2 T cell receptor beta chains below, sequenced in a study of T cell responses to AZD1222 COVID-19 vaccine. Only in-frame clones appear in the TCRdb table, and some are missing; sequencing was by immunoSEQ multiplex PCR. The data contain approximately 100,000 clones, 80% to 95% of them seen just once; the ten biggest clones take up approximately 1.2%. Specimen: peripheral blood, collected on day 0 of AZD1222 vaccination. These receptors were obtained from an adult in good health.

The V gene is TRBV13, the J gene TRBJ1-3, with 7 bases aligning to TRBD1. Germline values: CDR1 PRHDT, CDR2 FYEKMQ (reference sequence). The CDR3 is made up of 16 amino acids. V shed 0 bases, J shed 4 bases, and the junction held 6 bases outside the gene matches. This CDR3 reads CASSLGTGAGGNTIYF. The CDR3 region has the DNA TGTGCCAGCAGCTTAGGAACAGGGGCTGGAGGAAACACCATATATTTT.

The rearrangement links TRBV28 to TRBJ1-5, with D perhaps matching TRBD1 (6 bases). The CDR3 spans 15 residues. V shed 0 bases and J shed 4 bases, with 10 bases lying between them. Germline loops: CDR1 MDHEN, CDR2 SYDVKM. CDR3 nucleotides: TGTGCCAGCAGTTTATGGGGGGCAGGAAATCAGCCCCAGCATTTT. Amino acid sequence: CASSLWGAGNQPQHF.